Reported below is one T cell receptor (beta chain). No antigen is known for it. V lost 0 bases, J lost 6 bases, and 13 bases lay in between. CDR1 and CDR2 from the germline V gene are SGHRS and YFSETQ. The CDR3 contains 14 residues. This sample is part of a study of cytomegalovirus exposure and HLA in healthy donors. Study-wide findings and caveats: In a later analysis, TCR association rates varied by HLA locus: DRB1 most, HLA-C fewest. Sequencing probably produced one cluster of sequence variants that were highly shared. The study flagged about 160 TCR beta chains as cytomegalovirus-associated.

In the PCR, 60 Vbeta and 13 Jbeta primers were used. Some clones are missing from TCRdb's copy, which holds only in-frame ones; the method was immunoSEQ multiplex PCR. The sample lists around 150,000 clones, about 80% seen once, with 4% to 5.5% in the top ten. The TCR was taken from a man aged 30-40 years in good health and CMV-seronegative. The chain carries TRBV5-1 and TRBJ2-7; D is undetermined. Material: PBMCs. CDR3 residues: CASSLGTRGTEQYF. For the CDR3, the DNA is TGCGCCAGCAGCTTGGGTACTCGAGGTACCGAGCAGTACTTC.